The following is a TCR beta chain sequence with its context. Per the authors' pipeline: Amplifying reference gene primers gave estimates of nucleated cell counts. TCRdb's table, derived via immunoSEQ multiplex PCR, lists solely in-frame clones and lacks some. The D gene and trimming were derived from the DNA, and the V and J assignments and clone size from that table. The sample has 70,000 to 90,000 clones, about nine tenths seen once. This entry comes from a study of blood T cell repertoires in COVID-19. About the research overall: Acute and convalescent COVID-19 specimens originated in the United States, Italy and Spain. Nucleic acid was either cDNA or gDNA, and it came from T cells, B-cell-depleted T cells, or PBMCs.

This CDR3 is built from 15 residues. Germline loops: CDR1 SGHRS, CDR2 YFSETQ. With V trimmed by 0 bases and J by 2 bases, 3 bases remained unmatched. The receptor comes from a human donor in a cohort sampled during active COVID-19. The chain recombines TRBV5-1 with TRBJ2-3; 7 bases are shared with TRBD1. The sequencing sample was made of peripheral blood. CDR3 sequence: CASSLAGTDTDTQYF. DNA of the CDR3: TGCGCCAGCAGCTTGGCCGGGACAGACACAGATACGCAGTATTTT.